A single T cell receptor (beta chain) is shown here with its context. This clonotype showed up many times. Its antigen remains unidentified. No base qualities exist here, and no much larger clone lies one base off it. Hyperthyroidism patients were newly diagnosed, were aged 18 to 65 years, and had a disease duration under 2 months. Patients with other autoimmune diseases, uncontrolled infections, pregnancy or lactation were excluded. Diagnosis relied on clinical symptoms, serum thyroxine, TRAb, thyroid ultrasound and orbital computed tomography. Total RNA was extracted with Trizol reagent and quality-checked on an Agilent 2100 Bioanalyzer. The germline V gene provides CDR1 SGHVS and CDR2 FQNEAQ. V loses 6 bases of germline sequence and J loses 5 bases, and the interval between the two ends is 14 bases. Including cysteine and phenylalanine, the CDR3 has 13 amino acids. Of the read, only the CDR3 DNA is kept; its 39 bases are in frame from base 1.

TCR beta CDR3 regions were amplified from RNA transcripts for repertoire sequencing. The first round was an RT-PCR using HTBI primers with the Qiagen OneStep RT-PCR kit, and this first round was followed by a second-round multiplex PCR, then size selection and purification. The libraries underwent paired-end sequencing with 100 bp reads on an Illumina HiSeq2000. As for how the authors treated the data: SOAPnuke was used to process the reads, removing any read that contained adapters or uncalled bases, had a mean Phred below 15, or lacked an exact match to the constant primer or identifier. High-quality paired reads were merged with COPE v1.2.5. Each unique nucleotide sequence was treated as a clonotype, and MiTCR v1.1 was used to align the clonotypes to the IMGT TRB V, D and J references. The analysis was limited to V-J combinations with a frequency above 0.0001, which together covered approximately 99% of the repertoires. For each V-J combination, a TCR clonal expansion and chaos score was defined as the ratio of F50 clonal expansion to chaos observed in the TCRdist matrix. Features were reduced by Welch's t-statistics and random forest to over 10 V-J combinations, which fed a naive Bayes classifier. The Morisita-Horn index was used to measure how similar the thyroid and blood repertoires were. Through fastp at Q25 and MiXCR, TCRdb rebuilt clones from the public reads, retaining in-frame beta chains. Each CDR3 protein gets just one entry, which takes the most common genes and DNA from the rows behind it. The V and J calls shown here were made by TCRdb, not taken from the authors' results. Within this sample are more than 1,000,000 distinct CDR3 sequences, with about 38% of them counted one time only. Around 10% of the sample comes from the top ten.

This record belongs to a study of Graves' ophthalmopathy and Graves' hyperthyroidism listed by TCRdb under 2018. Background on the whole study: Hyperthyroidism was considered stable if no progression to ophthalmopathy occurred within 18 months of follow-up. The study used signatures of the TCR beta repertoire to tell Graves' ophthalmopathy apart from Graves' hyperthyroidism and to predict which patients would progress to ophthalmopathy. In total, approximately 130 blood samples were TCR-sequenced: approximately 42 ophthalmopathy, some 75 hyperthyroidism and roughly 17 hyperthyroidism-to-ophthalmopathy patients. To explore V-J signatures that distinguish ophthalmopathy from hyperthyroidism, a discovery set of more than 90 patients was enrolled, made up of over 40 with ophthalmopathy and around 60 with stable hyperthyroidism. An independent validation cohort was composed of fewer than 20 hyperthyroidism patients and 17 patients who later progressed from hyperthyroidism to ophthalmopathy. In more than 5 hyperthyroidism patients, the T-cell repertoire of thyroid tissue was compared with the T-cell repertoire of blood. Following sampling, methimazole starting at 30 mg daily was administered to hyperthyroidism patients, and high-dose intravenous methylprednisolone was administered to ophthalmopathy patients.

Overall results and qualifications from the work: In validation, the model predicted ophthalmopathy progression with about 71% sensitivity and 72.22% specificity; roughly eleven predicted patients were CT-confirmed with GO in a median of 6.5 months. In cross-validation, the 13-signature model distinguished ophthalmopathy from stable hyperthyroidism with just over 85% sensitivity and around 82% specificity, and in the test set the corresponding values were 80% and 75%. Sample size was not statistically predetermined, and group allocation was not concealed from the investigators. Most expanded thyroid clonotypes with a frequency above 0.001 also appeared in blood, which suggests that blood repertoires may reflect the immune response in the thyroid.

The sequence derives from an adult man with Graves' hyperthyroidism. The sequence is built from TRBV7-8 and TRBJ2-7; no D gene can be assigned with confidence. The sequenced sample consisted of peripheral blood or thyroid tissue (not recorded which). DNA sequence: TGTGCCAGCAGTATGCATGCGTTCGACGAGCAGTACTTC. Protein translation: CASSMHAFDEQYF. With the rest looked up from the reference TRBV7-8 and TRBJ2-7 genes rather than sequenced, the full variable domain is GAGVSQSPRYKVAKRGQDVALRCDPISGHVSLFWYQQALGQGPEFLTYFQNEAQLDKSGLPSDRFFAERPEGSVSTLKIQRTQQEDSAVYLCASSMHAFDEQYFGPGTRLTVT.